This T cell receptor (beta chain) was documented in a study of cytomegalovirus exposure and HLA in healthy donors. Study-wide findings and caveats: With later analysis, a missense DCLRE1C variant became linked to TCR beta V- and J-gene trimming.

Each donor was healthy, and each was a bone marrow donor. Unrecorded immune exposures were likely, despite nominal health at sampling. Unmatched junction bases numbered 9, after V lost 4 bases and J lost 5 bases. The CDR3 consists of 15 residues. Germline V gene data show CDR1 as SGHKS and CDR2 as YYEKEE (reference sequence). In the PCR, 60 Vbeta and 13 Jbeta primers were used. Clones were sequenced by immunoSEQ multiplex PCR, and TCRdb holds only the in-frame ones, with some missing. The sample has about 130,000 clones; 70% to 80% are singletons. As to this clone: What it recognizes is unknown.

This chain uses TRBV5-5 with TRBJ2-5; 9 bases align to TRBD1. This TCR was recovered from a woman between 45 and 65 years old in good health and CMV-seronegative. The sequenced material came from PBMCs. The CDR3 DNA is TGTGCCAGCAGCCCAAGGACAGGGGTACAGGAGACCCAGTACTTC. Its protein product is CASSPRTGVQETQYF.